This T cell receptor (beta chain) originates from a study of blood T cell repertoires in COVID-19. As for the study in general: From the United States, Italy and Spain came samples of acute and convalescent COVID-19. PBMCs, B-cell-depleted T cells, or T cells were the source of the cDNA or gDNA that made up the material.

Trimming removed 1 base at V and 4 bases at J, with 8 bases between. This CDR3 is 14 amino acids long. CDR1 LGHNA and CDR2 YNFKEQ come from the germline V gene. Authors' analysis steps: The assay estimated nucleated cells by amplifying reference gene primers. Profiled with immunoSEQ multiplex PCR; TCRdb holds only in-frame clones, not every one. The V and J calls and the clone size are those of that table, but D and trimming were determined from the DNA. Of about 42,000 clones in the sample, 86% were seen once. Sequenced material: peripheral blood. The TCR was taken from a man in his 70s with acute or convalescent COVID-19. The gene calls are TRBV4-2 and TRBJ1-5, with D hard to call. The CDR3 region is CASSQAGGNQPQHF. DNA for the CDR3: TGTGCCAGCAGCCAAGCAGGTGGGAATCAGCCCCAGCATTTT.